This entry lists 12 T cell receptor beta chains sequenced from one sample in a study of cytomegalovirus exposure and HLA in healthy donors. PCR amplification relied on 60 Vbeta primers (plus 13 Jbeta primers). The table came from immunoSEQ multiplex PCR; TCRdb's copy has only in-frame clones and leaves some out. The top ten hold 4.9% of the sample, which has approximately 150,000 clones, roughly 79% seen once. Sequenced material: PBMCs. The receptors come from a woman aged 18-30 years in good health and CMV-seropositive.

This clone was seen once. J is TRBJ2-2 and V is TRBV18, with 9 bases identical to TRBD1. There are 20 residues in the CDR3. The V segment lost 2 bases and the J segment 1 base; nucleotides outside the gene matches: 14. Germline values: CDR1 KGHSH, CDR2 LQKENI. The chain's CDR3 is CASSPGRDREERVNTGELFF. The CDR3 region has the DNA TGTGCCAGCTCACCAGGTAGGGACAGGGAAGAAAGGGTGAACACCGGGGAGCTGTTTTTT.

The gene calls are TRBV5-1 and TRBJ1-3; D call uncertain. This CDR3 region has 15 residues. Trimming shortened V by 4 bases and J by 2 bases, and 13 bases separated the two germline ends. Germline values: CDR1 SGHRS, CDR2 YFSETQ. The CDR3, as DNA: TGCGCCAGCAGCCCAACGGGTATAACTGGAAACACCATATATTTT. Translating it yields CASSPTGITGNTIYF.

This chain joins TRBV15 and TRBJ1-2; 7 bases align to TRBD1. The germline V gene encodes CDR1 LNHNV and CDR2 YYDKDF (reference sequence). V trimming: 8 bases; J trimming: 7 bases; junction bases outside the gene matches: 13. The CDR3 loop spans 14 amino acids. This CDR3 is CATGVDRQSSGYTF. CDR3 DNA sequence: TGTGCCACCGGAGTGGACAGGCAGTCTAGTGGCTACACCTTC.

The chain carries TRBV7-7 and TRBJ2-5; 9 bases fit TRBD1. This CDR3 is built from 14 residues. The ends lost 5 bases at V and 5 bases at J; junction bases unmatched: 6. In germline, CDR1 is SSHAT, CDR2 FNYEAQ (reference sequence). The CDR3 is CASSVQGAGETQYF. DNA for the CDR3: TGTGCCAGCAGCGTACAGGGGGCGGGTGAGACCCAGTACTTC.

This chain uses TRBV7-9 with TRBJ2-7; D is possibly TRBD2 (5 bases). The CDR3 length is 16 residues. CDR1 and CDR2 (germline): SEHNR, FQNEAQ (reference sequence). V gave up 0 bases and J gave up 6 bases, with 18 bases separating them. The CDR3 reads CASSLALGLSPGEQYF. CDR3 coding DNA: TGTGCCAGCAGCTTAGCTCTCGGACTTAGCCCGGGCGAGCAGTACTTC.

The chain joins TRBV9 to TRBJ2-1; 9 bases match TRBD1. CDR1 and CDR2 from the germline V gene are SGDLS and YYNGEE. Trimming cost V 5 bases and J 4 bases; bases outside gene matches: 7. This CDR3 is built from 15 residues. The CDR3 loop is CASRGVGQGYNEQFF. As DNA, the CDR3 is TGTGCCAGCAGAGGGGTTGGACAGGGGTACAATGAGCAGTTCTTC.

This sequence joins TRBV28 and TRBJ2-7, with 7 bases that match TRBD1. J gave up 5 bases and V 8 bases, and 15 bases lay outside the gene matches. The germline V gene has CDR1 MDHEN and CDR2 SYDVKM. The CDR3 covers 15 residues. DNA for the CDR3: TGTGCCAGCTTTTCGGGTTACAGGGGTATCCACGAGCAGTACTTC. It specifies CASFSGYRGIHEQYF.

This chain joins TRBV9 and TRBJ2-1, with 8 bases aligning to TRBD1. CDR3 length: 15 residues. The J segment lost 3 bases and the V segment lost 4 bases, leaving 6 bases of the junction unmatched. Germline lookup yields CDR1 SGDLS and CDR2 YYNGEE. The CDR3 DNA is TGTGCCAGCAGCCCTCGACAGGGGAGCTACAATGAGCAGTTCTTC. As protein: CASSPRQGSYNEQFF.

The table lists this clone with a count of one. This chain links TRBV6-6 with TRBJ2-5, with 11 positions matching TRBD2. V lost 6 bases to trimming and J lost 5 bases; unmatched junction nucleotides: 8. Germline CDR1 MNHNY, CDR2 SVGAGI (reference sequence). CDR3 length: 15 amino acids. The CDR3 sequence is CASRNSGGAVETQYF. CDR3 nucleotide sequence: TGTGCCAGCAGGAATAGCGGGGGGGCCGTCGAGACCCAGTACTTC.

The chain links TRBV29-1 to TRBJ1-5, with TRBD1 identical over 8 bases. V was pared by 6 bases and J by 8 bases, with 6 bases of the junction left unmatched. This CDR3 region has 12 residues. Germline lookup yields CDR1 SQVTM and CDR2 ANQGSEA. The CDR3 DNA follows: TGCAGCGTCGGACAGGGCAGAGAGCCCCAGCATTTT. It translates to CSVGQGREPQHF.

The CDR3 sequence: CASGVGGLNTEAFF. The CDR3, as DNA: TGTGCCAGCGGAGTAGGGGGTCTGAACACTGAAGCTTTCTTT. V usage is TRBV6-6 and J usage is TRBJ1-1, with a possible D match to TRBD1 (6 bases). Germline V gives CDR1 MNHNY, CDR2 SVGAGI (reference sequence). V lost 8 bases and J lost 0, with 13 bases in between. The CDR3 has 14 residues.

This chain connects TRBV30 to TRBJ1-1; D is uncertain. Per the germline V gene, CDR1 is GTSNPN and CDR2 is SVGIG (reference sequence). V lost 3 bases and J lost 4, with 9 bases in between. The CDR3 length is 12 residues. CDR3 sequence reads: CAWRRGSTEAFF. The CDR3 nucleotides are TGTGCCTGGAGGAGAGGGAGCACTGAAGCTTTCTTT.